The present entry profiles one T cell receptor beta chain with its context. The CDR3 totals 19 residues. Original processing notes: Quantification of nucleated cells was approximated via reference gene primer amplification. TCRdb's table, derived via immunoSEQ multiplex PCR, lists solely in-frame clones and lacks some. Clone size and the V and J calls come from that table; the DNA yielded D and trimming. The table includes around 90,000 clones, 87% detected once. The sample originates from a study of blood T cell repertoires in COVID-19. The wider study: The study drew acute and convalescent COVID-19 samples from the United States, Italy and Spain. PBMCs, B-cell-depleted T cells, or T cells were the source of the cDNA or gDNA that made up the material.

The source material was peripheral blood. This TCR came from a male donor with acute or convalescent COVID-19. The chain carries TRBV12-1 and TRBJ2-2; the table's D call, TRBD2, was not checked against the DNA. TRBV12-1 is recorded as a pseudogene. The CDR3 protein is CASSFARRGVRRNTGELFF. CDR3 sequence (DNA): TGTGCCAGCAGCTTTGCGCGGCGGGGGGTGAGACGGAACACCGGGGAGCTGTTTTTT.